Listed here are 20 T cell receptor beta chains from one sample, sequenced in a study of CD8 T cells in ankylosing spondylitis. TCRdb re-called the 5' RACE reads with MiXCR, one entry per CDR3 protein. The table includes about 540,000 distinct CDR3 sequences, roughly 13% detected once. No antigen has been assigned to these receptors. Study-wide results and limits: Apparently characteristic of ankylosing spondylitis blood was a TCR beta motif (about eight highly homologous variants).

The sample was blood, either unsorted or a sorted T cell fraction (not recorded which). The receptors come from a male donor with ankylosing spondylitis.

This clonotype was seen ten or more times. The chain joins TRBV5-1 to TRBJ1-1; 10 bases fit TRBD1. The germline CDR1 and CDR2 sequences are SGHRS and YFSETQ. This CDR3 comprises 16 residues. V lost 5 bases and J lost 5; bases outside the gene matches: 12. CDR3: CASSKGQGPRGTEAFF. CDR3 bases: TGCGCCAGCAGTAAGGGACAGGGGCCTCGAGGAACTGAAGCTTTCTTT.

This clonotype was recorded a few times. This chain uses TRBV19 with TRBJ2-1, with TRBD2 identical over 11 bases. Per germline, CDR1 LNHDA and CDR2 SQIVND (reference sequence). This CDR3 contains 14 residues. V was clipped by 8 bases and J by 7 bases; unmatched bases: 7. CDR3 nucleotide sequence: TGTGCCAGTCCGGGACTAGCGGATGATAATGAGCAGTTCTTC. It codes for CASPGLADDNEQFF.

In its sample, this clonotype was seen a few times. V is TRBV11-2 and J is TRBJ2-1, with a tentative D call TRBD1 (6 bases). The CDR3 sequence is 18 residues long. Trimming pared 3 bases from V and 0 bases from J, leaving 18 bases between. Germline CDR1 reads SGHAT; CDR2 reads FQNNGV. The DNA of the CDR3 is TGTGCCAGCAGCTTGAGTGCAGGGGCCAGGAGCTCCTACAATGAGCAGTTCTTC. It specifies CASSLSAGARSSYNEQFF.

This clonotype occurred many times. V and J are TRBV7-2 and TRBJ2-3; TRBD2 aligns across 10 bases. J gave up 2 bases and V 4 bases, and 6 bases lay outside the gene matches. Germline V gene sequence: CDR1 SGHTA, CDR2 FQGNSA. The CDR3 covers 16 residues. The CDR3 bases are TGTGCCAGCAGCTGGCTAGCGGGAGTGGCCACAGATACGCAGTATTTT. Translated, it gives CASSWLAGVATDTQYF.

The chain uses TRBV25-1 and TRBJ1-5, with D possibly being TRBD1 (5 bases). The CDR3 is 15 amino acids. V lost 3 bases and J 4 bases, leaving 13 bases between the germline ends. CDR1 is MGHDK and CDR2 is SYGVNS in the germline V gene. CDR3 loop: CASSDHLTENQPQHF. As DNA, the CDR3 is TGTGCCAGCAGTGACCATTTGACAGAAAATCAGCCCCAGCATTTT.

This clonotype was recorded at least ten times. The chain combines TRBV30 with TRBJ2-3; tentatively, D is TRBD2 (6 bases). The germline V and J ends were trimmed by 6 bases and 0 bases, with 10 bases remaining between them. This CDR3 has 13 residues. Germline V CDR1 and CDR2: GTSNPN, SVGIG (reference sequence). The CDR3 DNA sequence: TGTGCCTGTACGACTAGAAGCACAGATACGCAGTATTTT. It yields the protein CACTTRSTDTQYF. Based on the CDR3 plus reference TRBV30 and TRBJ2-3, the full variable domain is SQTIHQWPATLVQPVGSPLSLECTVEGTSNPNLYWYRQAAGRGLQLLFYSVGIGQISSEVPQNLSASRPQDRQFILSSKKLLLSDSGFYLCACTTRSTDTQYFGPGTRLTVL.

There are many counts of this clonotype. The chain combines TRBV12-3 or TRBV12-4 with TRBJ2-3; D uncertain. The CDR3 contains 14 residues. V lost 2 bases, J lost 2 bases, and 8 bases lay in between. In nucleotides, the CDR3 is TGTGCCAGCAGTTTAATTGGGAACACAGATACGCAGTATTTT. This sequence encodes CASSLIGNTDTQYF.

This clonotype has a handful of counts. The CDR3 is CASNNPARDRALYEQYV. In DNA, the CDR3 is TGTGCCAGCAACAACCCTGCCCGGGACAGGGCTTTATACGAGCAGTACGTC. V is TRBV6-1 and J is TRBJ2-7; 9 bases align to TRBD1. J was trimmed by 4 bases and V by 7 bases; bases with no gene match: 17. Germline loops: CDR1 MNHNS, CDR2 SASEGT. The CDR3 extends over 17 amino acids.

In its sample, this clonotype was seen a few times. The V and J genes are TRBV5-8 and TRBJ2-1; 10 nucleotides agree with TRBD2. The J segment lost 11 bases and the V segment lost 5 bases, leaving 16 bases of the junction unmatched. Germline CDR1 reads SGHTS; CDR2 reads YDEGEE. This CDR3 has 16 amino acids. CDR3 residues: CASSSGRLAGVSQQFF. CDR3 DNA sequence: TGTGCCAGCAGTAGTGGCAGGCTAGCGGGAGTTTCTCAGCAGTTCTTC.

This clonotype was observed a few times. J is TRBJ2-7 and V is TRBV5-1; D remains unclear. Germline V gene lookup returns CDR1 SGHRS and CDR2 YFSETQ. There are 11 residues in the CDR3. V dropped 4 bases and J dropped 3 bases, with 5 bases sitting between them. CDR3: CASSMSYEQYF. The CDR3 DNA sequence: TGCGCCAGCAGCATGAGCTACGAGCAGTACTTC.

Many counts were recorded for this clonotype. The chain joins TRBV20-1 to TRBJ2-1, with D tentatively TRBD1 or TRBD2 (5 bases each). Germline V gene lookup returns CDR1 DFQATT and CDR2 SNEGSKA (reference sequence). The CDR3 sequence is 14 residues long. Trimming stripped 1 base from V and 2 bases from J, with 9 bases between. The CDR3 loop reads CSARAGHAYNEQFF. CDR3 sequence (DNA): TGCAGTGCTAGAGCGGGGCACGCCTACAATGAGCAGTTCTTC.

This clonotype was found a few times. The chain combines TRBV5-1 with TRBJ1-1; TRBD1 aligns across 9 bases. There are 16 residues in the CDR3. Germline V gene lookup returns CDR1 SGHRS and CDR2 YFSETQ. Trimming cost V 2 bases and J 5 bases; bases outside gene matches: 10. The CDR3 is CASSLVPTGGYTEAFF. CDR3 DNA sequence: TGCGCCAGCAGCTTAGTCCCGACAGGGGGATATACTGAAGCTTTCTTT.

This clonotype came up a few times. The chain uses TRBV28 and TRBJ2-1; 9 nucleotides line up with TRBD1. This CDR3 has 16 residues. V lost 6 bases to trimming and J lost 3 bases; unmatched junction nucleotides: 9. Germline assignment: CDR1 MDHEN and CDR2 SYDVKM. CDR3 bases: TGTGCCAGCAGGTCTTTTGTGACAGGGGGCTACAATGAGCAGTTCTTC. Residues: CASRSFVTGGYNEQFF.

This clonotype was seen a few times. This rearrangement joins TRBV5-1 to TRBJ2-1, with 7 nucleotides matching TRBD1. This CDR3 contains 15 residues. Germline CDR1 reads SGHRS; CDR2 reads YFSETQ. V lost 3 bases to trimming and J lost 4 bases; unmatched junction nucleotides: 7. CDR3 sequence (DNA): TGCGCCAGCAGCTCGCCGGACAGGTTGTACAATGAGCAGTTCTTC. It encodes CASSSPDRLYNEQFF.

This clonotype was seen ten or more times. This rearrangement joins TRBV5-1 to TRBJ2-1, with TRBD2 matching 10 bases. Germline V CDR1 and CDR2: SGHRS, YFSETQ. After removal of 0 bases from V and 2 bases from J, the junction contained 2 bases not matched to a gene. CDR3 size: 16 residues. The chain's CDR3 is CASSLESGRAYNEQFF. CDR3 coding DNA: TGCGCCAGCAGCTTGGAGAGCGGGAGGGCCTACAATGAGCAGTTCTTC.

The rearrangement joins TRBV15 to TRBJ2-5; D possibly corresponds to TRBD2 (6 bases). Trimming left V 5 bases short and J 1 base short, with 14 bases between. The CDR3 extends over 15 amino acids. The V gene's germline CDR1 is LNHNV and CDR2 YYDKDF (reference sequence). CDR3 DNA: TGTGCCACCAGCGCCCCGGGAGCGCTCCAAGAGACCCAGTACTTC. This encodes CATSAPGALQETQYF.

At least ten counts were recorded for this clonotype. This chain uses TRBV7-8 with TRBJ2-7; D gene ambiguous. Per the germline V gene, CDR1 is SGHVS and CDR2 is FQNEAQ. This CDR3 has 14 amino acids. V was pared by 0 bases and J by 4 bases, with 10 bases between. Written as DNA, the CDR3 is TGTGCCAGCAGCTTAGCGATAATAGAGTACGAGCAGTACTTC. Protein product: CASSLAIIEYEQYF.

This chain connects TRBV5-1 to TRBJ2-7, with 11 bases matching TRBD1. The CDR3 length is 14 residues. The trim removed 6 bases at V and 4 bases at J, leaving 6 bases unmatched. The germline V gene has CDR1 SGHRS and CDR2 YFSETQ. In nucleotides, the CDR3 is TGCGCCAGCAACCCGGGACAGGGGGTTTACGAGCAGTACGTC. Its protein product is CASNPGQGVYEQYV.

Only a few counts were recorded for this clonotype. The V gene is TRBV7-2, the J gene TRBJ2-1; D gene uncertain. The CDR3 runs to 13 residues. V dropped 5 bases and J dropped 1 base, with 6 bases sitting between them. Looked up from germline, CDR1 is SGHTA and CDR2 is FQGNSA. The CDR3 spells CASSGASYNEQFF. The CDR3 DNA sequence: TGTGCCAGCAGCGGAGCATCCTACAATGAGCAGTTCTTC.

This chain's CDR3 is CASSPREGVNTGELFF. The CDR3 DNA reads TGTGCCAGCAGCCCCCGGGAGGGCGTGAACACCGGGGAGCTGTTTTTT. This sequence joins TRBV7-8 and TRBJ2-2; the match to TRBD2 covers 8 bases. This CDR3 contains 16 residues. V lost 5 bases, J lost 1 base, and 6 bases stayed unmatched. Germline lookup yields CDR1 SGHVS and CDR2 FQNEAQ.